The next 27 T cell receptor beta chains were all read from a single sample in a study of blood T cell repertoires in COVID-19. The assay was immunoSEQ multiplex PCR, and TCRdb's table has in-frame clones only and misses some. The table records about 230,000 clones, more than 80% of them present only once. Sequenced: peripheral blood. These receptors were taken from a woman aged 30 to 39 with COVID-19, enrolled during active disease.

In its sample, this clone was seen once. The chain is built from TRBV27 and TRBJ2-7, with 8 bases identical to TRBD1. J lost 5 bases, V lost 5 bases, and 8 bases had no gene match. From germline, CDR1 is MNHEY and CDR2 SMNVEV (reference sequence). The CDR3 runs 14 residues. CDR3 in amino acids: CASSPDRGINEQYF. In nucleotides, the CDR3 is TGTGCCAGCAGTCCCGACAGGGGCATTAACGAGCAGTACTTC.

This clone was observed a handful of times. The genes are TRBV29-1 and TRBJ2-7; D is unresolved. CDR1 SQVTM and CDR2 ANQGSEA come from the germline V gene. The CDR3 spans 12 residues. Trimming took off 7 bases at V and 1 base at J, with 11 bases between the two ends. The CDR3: CSALKPSYEQYF. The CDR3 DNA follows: TGCAGCGCCCTGAAGCCGTCCTACGAGCAGTACTTC.

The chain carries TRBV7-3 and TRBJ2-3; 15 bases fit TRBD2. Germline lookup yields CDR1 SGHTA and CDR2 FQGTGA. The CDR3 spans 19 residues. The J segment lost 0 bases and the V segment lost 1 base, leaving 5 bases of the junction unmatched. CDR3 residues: CASSLRGLAGGWSTDTQYF. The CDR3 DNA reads TGTGCCAGCAGCTTAAGGGGACTAGCGGGGGGCTGGAGCACAGATACGCAGTATTTT.

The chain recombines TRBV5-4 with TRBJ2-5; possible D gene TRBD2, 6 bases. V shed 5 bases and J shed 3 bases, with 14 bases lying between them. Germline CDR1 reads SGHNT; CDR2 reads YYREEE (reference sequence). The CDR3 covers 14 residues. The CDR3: CASSLRTGEETQYF. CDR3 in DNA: TGTGCCAGCAGTTTACGGACGGGGGAAGAGACCCAGTACTTC.

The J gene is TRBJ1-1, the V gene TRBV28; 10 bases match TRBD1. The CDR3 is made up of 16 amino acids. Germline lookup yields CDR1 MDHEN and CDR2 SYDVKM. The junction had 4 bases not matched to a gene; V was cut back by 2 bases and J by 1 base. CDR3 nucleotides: TGTGCCAGCAGTTTAGGGGGGGACAGGGGGAACACTGAAGCTTTCTTT. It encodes CASSLGGDRGNTEAFF. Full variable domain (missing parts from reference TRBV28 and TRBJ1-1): DVKVTQSSRYLVKRTGEKVFLECVQDMDHENMFWYRQDPGLGLRLIYFSYDVKMKEKGDIPEGYSVSREKKERFSLILESASTNQTSMYLCASSLGGDRGNTEAFFGQGTRLTVV.

As DNA, the CDR3 is TGTGCCAGCGGGACAGCGCGGAATTCACCCCTCCACTTT. Translating gives CASGTARNSPLHF. The V and J genes are TRBV5-4 and TRBJ1-6; 7 bases match TRBD1. The germline V gene has CDR1 SGHNT and CDR2 YYREEE (reference sequence). Trimming took 7 bases from V and 7 from J; bases not matched to a gene: 5. CDR3 length: 13 amino acids.

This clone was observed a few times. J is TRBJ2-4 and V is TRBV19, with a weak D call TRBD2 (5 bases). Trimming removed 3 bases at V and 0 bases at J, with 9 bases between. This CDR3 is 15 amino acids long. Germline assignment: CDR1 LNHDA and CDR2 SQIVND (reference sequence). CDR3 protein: CASSMLEGAKNIQYF. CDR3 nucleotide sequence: TGTGCCAGTAGTATGTTAGAGGGAGCCAAAAACATTCAGTACTTC.

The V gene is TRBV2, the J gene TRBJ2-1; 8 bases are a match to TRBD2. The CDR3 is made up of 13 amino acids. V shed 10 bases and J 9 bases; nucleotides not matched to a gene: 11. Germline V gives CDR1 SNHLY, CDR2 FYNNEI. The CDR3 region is CATSRLAGREQFF. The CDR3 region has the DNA TGTGCCACCTCCAGGCTAGCGGGTCGTGAGCAGTTCTTC.

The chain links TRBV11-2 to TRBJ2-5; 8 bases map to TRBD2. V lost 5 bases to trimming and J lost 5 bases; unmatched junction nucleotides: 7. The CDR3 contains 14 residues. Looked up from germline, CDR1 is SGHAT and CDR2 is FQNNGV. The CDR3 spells CASSGGGPGETQYF. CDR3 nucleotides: TGTGCCAGCAGCGGCGGGGGGCCGGGGGAGACCCAGTACTTC. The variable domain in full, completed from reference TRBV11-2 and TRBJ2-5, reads EAGVAQSPRYKIIEKRQSVAFWCNPISGHATLYWYQQILGQGPKLLIQFQNNGVVDDSQLPKDRFSAERLKGVDSTLKIQPAKLEDSAVYLCASSGGGPGETQYFGPGTRLLVL.

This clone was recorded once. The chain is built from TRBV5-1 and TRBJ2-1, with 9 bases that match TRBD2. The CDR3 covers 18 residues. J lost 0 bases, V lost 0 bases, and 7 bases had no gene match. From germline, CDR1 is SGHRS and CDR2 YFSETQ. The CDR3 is CASSLESSGASSYNEQFF. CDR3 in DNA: TGCGCCAGCAGCTTGGAATCTAGCGGGGCCAGCTCCTACAATGAGCAGTTCTTC. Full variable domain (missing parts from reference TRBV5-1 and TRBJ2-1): KAGVTQTPRYLIKTRGQQVTLSCSPISGHRSVSWYQQTPGQGLQFLFEYFSETQRNKGNFPGRFSGRQFSNSRSEMNVSTLELGDSALYLCASSLESSGASSYNEQFFGPGTRLTVL.

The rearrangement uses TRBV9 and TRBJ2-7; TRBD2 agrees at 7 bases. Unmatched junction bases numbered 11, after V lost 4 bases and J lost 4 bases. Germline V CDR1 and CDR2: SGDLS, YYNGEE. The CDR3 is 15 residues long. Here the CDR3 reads CASSTRPSGSYEQYF. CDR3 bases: TGTGCCAGCAGCACCCGACCTAGCGGAAGTTACGAGCAGTACTTC.

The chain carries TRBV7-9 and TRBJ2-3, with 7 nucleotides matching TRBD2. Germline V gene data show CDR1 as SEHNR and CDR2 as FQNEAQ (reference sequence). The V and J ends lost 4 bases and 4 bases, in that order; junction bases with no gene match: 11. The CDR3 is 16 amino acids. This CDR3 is CASSSGLEGGADTQYF. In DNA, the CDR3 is TGTGCCAGCAGCTCTGGACTAGAGGGAGGGGCAGATACGCAGTATTTT.

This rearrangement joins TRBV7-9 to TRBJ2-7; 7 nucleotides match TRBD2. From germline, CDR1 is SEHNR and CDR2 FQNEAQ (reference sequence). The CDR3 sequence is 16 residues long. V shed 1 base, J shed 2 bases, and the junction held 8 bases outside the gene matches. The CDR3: CASSLGSSGRAYEQYF. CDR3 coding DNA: TGTGCCAGCAGCTTAGGAAGTAGCGGGCGAGCCTACGAGCAGTACTTC.

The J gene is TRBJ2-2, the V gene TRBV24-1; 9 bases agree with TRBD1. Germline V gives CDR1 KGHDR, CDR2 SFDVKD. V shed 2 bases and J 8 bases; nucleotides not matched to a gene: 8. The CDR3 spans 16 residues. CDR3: CATSDWGQGVAGELFF. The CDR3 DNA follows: TGTGCCACCAGTGATTGGGGACAGGGAGTAGCAGGGGAGCTGTTTTTT.

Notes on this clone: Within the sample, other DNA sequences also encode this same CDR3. The CDR3 protein is CASSLGGDSNQPQHF. The CDR3 DNA sequence: TGCGCCAGCAGCTTAGGGGGGGATAGCAATCAGCCCCAGCATTTT. The chain carries TRBV5-1 and TRBJ1-5, with D possibly TRBD1 on 6 matching bases. CDR1 SGHRS and CDR2 YFSETQ come from the germline V gene. V shed 2 bases and J shed 0 bases, with 9 bases lying between them. This CDR3 spans 15 amino acids.

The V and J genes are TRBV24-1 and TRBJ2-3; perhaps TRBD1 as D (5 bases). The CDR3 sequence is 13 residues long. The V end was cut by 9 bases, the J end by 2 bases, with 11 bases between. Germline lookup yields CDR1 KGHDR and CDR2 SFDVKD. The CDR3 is CATAAGITDTQYF. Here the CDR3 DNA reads TGTGCCACCGCGGCAGGGATCACAGATACGCAGTATTTT.

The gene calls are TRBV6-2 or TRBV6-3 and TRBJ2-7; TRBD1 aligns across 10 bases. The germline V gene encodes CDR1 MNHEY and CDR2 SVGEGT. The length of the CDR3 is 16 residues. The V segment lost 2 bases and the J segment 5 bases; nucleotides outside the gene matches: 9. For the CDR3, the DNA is TGTGCCAGCAGTTACGCCCCCCGGGACAGGGGACACGAGCAGTACTTC. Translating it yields CASSYAPRDRGHEQYF.

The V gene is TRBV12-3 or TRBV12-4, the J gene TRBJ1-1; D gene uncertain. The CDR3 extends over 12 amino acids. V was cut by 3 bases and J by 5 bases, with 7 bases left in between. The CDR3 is CASSLSGTEAFF. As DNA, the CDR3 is TGTGCCAGCAGTTTGTCGGGTACTGAAGCTTTCTTT.

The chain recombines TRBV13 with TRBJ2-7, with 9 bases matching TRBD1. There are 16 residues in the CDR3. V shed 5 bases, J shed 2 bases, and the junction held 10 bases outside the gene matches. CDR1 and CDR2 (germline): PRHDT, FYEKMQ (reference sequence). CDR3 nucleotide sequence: TGTGCCAGCAGCCATAAACCGGGACAGGGACCCTACGAGCAGTACTTC. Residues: CASSHKPGQGPYEQYF.

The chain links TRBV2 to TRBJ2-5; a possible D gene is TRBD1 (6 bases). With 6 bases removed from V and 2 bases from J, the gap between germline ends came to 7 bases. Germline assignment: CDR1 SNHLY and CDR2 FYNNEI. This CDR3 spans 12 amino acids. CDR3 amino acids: CASSRGQETQYF. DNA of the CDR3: TGTGCCAGCAGCAGGGGTCAAGAGACCCAGTACTTC.

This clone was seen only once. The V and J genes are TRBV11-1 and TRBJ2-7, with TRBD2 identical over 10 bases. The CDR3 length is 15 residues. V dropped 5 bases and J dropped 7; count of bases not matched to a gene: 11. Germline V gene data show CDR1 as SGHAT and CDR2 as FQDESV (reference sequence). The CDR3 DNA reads TGTGCCAGCAGCCCAGCCGGACTAGCGGACACAGAGCAGTACTTC. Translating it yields CASSPAGLADTEQYF. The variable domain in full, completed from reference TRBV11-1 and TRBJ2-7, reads EAEVAQSPRYKITEKSQAVAFWCDPISGHATLYWYRQILGQGPELLVQFQDESVVDDSQLPKDRFSAERLKGVDSTLKIQPAELGDSAMYLCASSPAGLADTEQYFGPGTRLTVT.

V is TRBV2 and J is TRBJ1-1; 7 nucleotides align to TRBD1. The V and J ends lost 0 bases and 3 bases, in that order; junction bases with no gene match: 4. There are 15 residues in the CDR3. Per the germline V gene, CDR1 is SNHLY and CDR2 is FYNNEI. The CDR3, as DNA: TGTGCCAGCAGTGAAGCAAAACAGGGGTACACTGAAGCTTTCTTT. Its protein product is CASSEAKQGYTEAFF.

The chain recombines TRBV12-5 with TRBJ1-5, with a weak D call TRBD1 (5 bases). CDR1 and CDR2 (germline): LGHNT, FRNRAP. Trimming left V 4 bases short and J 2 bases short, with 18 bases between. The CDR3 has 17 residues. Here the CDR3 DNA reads TGTGCTAGTGGTTCCCGGGTCCTTCCACAGGGCAATCAGCCCCAGCATTTT. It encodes CASGSRVLPQGNQPQHF. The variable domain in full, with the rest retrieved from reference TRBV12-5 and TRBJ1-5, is DARVTQTPRHKVTEMGQEVTMRCQPILGHNTVFWYRQTMMQGLELLAYFRNRAPLDDSGMPKDRFSAEMPDATLATLKIQPSEPRDSAVYFCASGSRVLPQGNQPQHFGDGTRLSIL.

CDR3 nucleotide sequence: TGCGCCAGCAGCCAAGAAATCACCGGGGGCACAGATACGCAGTATTTT. Protein sequence: CASSQEITGGTDTQYF. The V call is TRBV4-3, the J call TRBJ2-3, with D possibly matching TRBD2 (5 bases). V lost 0 bases to trimming and J lost 1 base, with 11 bases between them. CDR3 length equals 16 residues. The germline gives CDR1 LGHNA, CDR2 YSLEER.

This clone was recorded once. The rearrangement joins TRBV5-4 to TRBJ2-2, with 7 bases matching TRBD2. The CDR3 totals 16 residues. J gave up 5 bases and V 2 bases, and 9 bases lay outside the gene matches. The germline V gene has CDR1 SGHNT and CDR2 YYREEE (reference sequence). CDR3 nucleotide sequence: TGTGCCAGCAGCTTAAAGGGCGGGAGTAGTACCGGGGAGCTGTTTTTT. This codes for CASSLKGGSSTGELFF.

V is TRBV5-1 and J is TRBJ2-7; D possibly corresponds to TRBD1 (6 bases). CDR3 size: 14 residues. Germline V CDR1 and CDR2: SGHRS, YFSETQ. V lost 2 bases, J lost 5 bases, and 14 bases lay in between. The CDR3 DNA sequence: TGCGCCAGCAGCTTAAAACAGGGTTTCAACGAGCAGTACTTC. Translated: CASSLKQGFNEQYF.

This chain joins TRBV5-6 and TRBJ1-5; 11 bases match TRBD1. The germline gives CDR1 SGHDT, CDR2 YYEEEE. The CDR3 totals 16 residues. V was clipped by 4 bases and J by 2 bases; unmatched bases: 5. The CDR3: CASSRGQGAGNQPQHF. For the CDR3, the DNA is TGTGCCAGCAGCCGCGGACAGGGGGCAGGCAATCAGCCCCAGCATTTT.